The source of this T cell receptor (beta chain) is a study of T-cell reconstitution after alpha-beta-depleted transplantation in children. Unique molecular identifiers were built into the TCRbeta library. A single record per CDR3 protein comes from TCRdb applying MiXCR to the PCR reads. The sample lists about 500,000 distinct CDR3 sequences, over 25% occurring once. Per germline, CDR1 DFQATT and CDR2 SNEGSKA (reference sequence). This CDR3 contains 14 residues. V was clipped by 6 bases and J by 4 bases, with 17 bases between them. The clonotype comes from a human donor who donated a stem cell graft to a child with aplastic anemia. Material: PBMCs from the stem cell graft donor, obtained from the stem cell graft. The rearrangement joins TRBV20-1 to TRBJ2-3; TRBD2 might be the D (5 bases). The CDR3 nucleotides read TGCAGTGCACTCGGGCCGCAGAGGGCAGATACGCAGTATTTT. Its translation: CSALGPQRADTQYF.